This TCR beta chain was captured in a study of T cells in Graves' hyperthyroidism and ophthalmopathy. The germline gives CDR1 MRHNA, CDR2 SNTAGT. V lost 8 bases and J lost 0; bases outside the gene matches: 6. The CDR3 totals 15 residues. TCR beta CDR3 regions were amplified from RNA transcripts. An initial round of RT-PCR targeting the TCR CDR3 relied on the HTBI primer set. In TCRdb, the multiplex PCR reads were re-called with MiXCR into one record per CDR3 protein. Of about 480,000 distinct CDR3 sequences in the sample, approximately 15% were seen once. Sequenced input: blood. The V and J genes are TRBV6-4 and TRBJ2-1; 8 bases agree with TRBD2. The sequence derives from a woman aged 18-35 years with Graves' hyperthyroidism. The CDR3 DNA sequence: TGTGCCAGCTCTACTAGCGGAGACTCCTACAATGAGCAGTTCTTC. This gives the protein CASSTSGDSYNEQFF.